The 8 T cell receptor beta chains listed next were all sequenced from one sample in a study of OX40 agonist ivuxolimab in advanced cancers. TCRdb's copy holds only in-frame clones and misses some; the assay was immunoSEQ multiplex PCR. The data show over 25,000 clones, more than 75% seen once. The sequences come from CD4+ or CD8+ T cells sorted from blood, collected in a trial of the OX40 agonist ivuxolimab. These receptors all stem from an adult with an advanced solid tumor such as melanoma, head and neck, liver or kidney cancer.

The V and J genes are TRBV27 and TRBJ2-2, with D unresolved. V was shortened by 6 bases and J by 7 bases, with 9 bases between the two germline ends. The germline V gene has CDR1 MNHEY and CDR2 SMNVEV (reference sequence). This CDR3 comprises 12 residues. In DNA, the CDR3 is TGTGCCAGCAGCCGAGGTAGCGGGGAGCTGTTTTTT. Its protein product is CASSRGSGELFF.

The chain is built from TRBV30 and TRBJ2-5; D unresolved. Germline V gene data show CDR1 as GTSNPN and CDR2 as SVGIG (reference sequence). This CDR3 comprises 10 residues. V was pared by 1 base and J by 7 bases, with 4 bases between. Written as DNA, the CDR3 is TGTGCCTGGAGTGACGGGACCCAGTACTTC. Its protein is CAWSDGTQYF. The variable domain in full, with the rest retrieved from reference TRBV30 and TRBJ2-5, is SQTIHQWPATLVQPVGSPLSLECTVEGTSNPNLYWYRQAAGRGLQLLFYSVGIGQISSEVPQNLSASRPQDRQFILSSKKLLLSDSGFYLCAWSDGTQYFGPGTRLLVL.

This clone occurred a few times. The chain employs TRBV30 and TRBJ2-2; D might be TRBD1 (6 bases). Trimming left V 3 bases short and J 7 bases short, with 9 bases between. The germline V gene encodes CDR1 GTSNPN and CDR2 SVGIG (reference sequence). The CDR3 is 12 residues long. The CDR3 sequence is CAWRQGHGELFF. As DNA, the CDR3 is TGTGCCTGGAGACAGGGCCACGGGGAGCTGTTTTTT. The whole variable domain, filled in from reference TRBV30 and TRBJ2-2, reads SQTIHQWPATLVQPVGSPLSLECTVEGTSNPNLYWYRQAAGRGLQLLFYSVGIGQISSEVPQNLSASRPQDRQFILSSKKLLLSDSGFYLCAWRQGHGELFFGEGSRLTVL.

J is TRBJ2-3 and V is TRBV10-3; D is unclear. This CDR3 is 14 amino acids long. The germline V gene encodes CDR1 ENHRY and CDR2 SYGVKD. The ends were cut back, 3 bases at V and 0 bases at J, with 7 bases in the middle. The CDR3 bases are TGTGCCATCAGTGAAGGCCCTAGCACAGATACGCAGTATTTT. Amino acid sequence: CAISEGPSTDTQYF.

V is TRBV5-5 and J is TRBJ1-2; 8 bases agree with TRBD1. The CDR3 runs 15 residues. J lost 0 bases, V lost 4 bases, and 5 bases had no gene match. Germline V gene data show CDR1 as SGHKS and CDR2 as YYEKEE (reference sequence). The CDR3 nucleotides are TGTGCCAGCAGCATTACAGGGGGTTCTAACTATGGCTACACCTTC. Encoded protein: CASSITGGSNYGYTF.

V is TRBV28 and J is TRBJ1-5; possibly TRBD1 for D (6 bases). Germline V gene lookup returns CDR1 MDHEN and CDR2 SYDVKM. This CDR3 has 17 residues. The V end lost 7 bases, the J end lost 6 bases, and 25 bases lay between the germline ends. CDR3 bases: TGTGCCAGCACCTCCAGGTTCGGTGGGGGGCGAGGTCAGCCCCAGCATTTT. Amino acid sequence: CASTSRFGGGRGQPQHF. The variable domain in full, with the rest retrieved from reference TRBV28 and TRBJ1-5, is DVKVTQSSRYLVKRTGEKVFLECVQDMDHENMFWYRQDPGLGLRLIYFSYDVKMKEKGDIPEGYSVSREKKERFSLILESASTNQTSMYLCASTSRFGGGRGQPQHFGDGTRLSIL.

The chain carries TRBV15 and TRBJ2-1, with D hard to call. Trimming pared 3 bases from V and 0 bases from J, leaving 6 bases between. CDR3 size: 14 residues. Germline V lookup: CDR1 LNHNV, CDR2 YYDKDF (reference sequence). The CDR3, as DNA: TGTGCCACCAGCAGTAGTAGCTCCTACAATGAGCAGTTCTTC. It yields the protein CATSSSSSYNEQFF.

The rearrangement uses TRBV9 and TRBJ2-7, with D maybe TRBD2 (5 bases). The V gene's germline CDR1 is SGDLS and CDR2 YYNGEE. The CDR3 consists of 12 residues. V shed 5 bases and J shed 2 bases, with 8 bases lying between them. In DNA form, the CDR3 reads TGTGCCAGCAGTGGACTGACCTACGAGCAGTACTTC. This encodes CASSGLTYEQYF.